These 10 T cell receptor beta chains share one sample of origin, sequenced in a study of shared T cell receptors in the human thymus (dated by TCRdb to about 2021). Library preparation employed the immunoSEQ multiplex PCR assay. TCRdb obtained this table from immuneACCESS and retained in-frame rearrangements with V and J assigned. These tables miss some clones; where compared with another copy, unresolved V genes account for less than half of the shortfall, and the remainder is unexplained. The sample table holds approximately 730,000 clones, of which 70% to 90% were seen once. The top ten hold approximately 0.01% of the sample. The sample was also reused in another study, on human thymus T cells.

Sequences were obtained from thymocytes. Receptors were obtained from a girl under two years old with a congenital heart defect. Donor details come from another sample of the same person, matched by shared clones.

The table lists this clone with a few counts. The gene calls are TRBV4-3 and TRBJ1-1; D might be TRBD1 (6 bases). V was shortened by 0 bases and J by 3 bases, with 11 bases between the two germline ends. The CDR3 runs to 15 residues. Germline assignment: CDR1 LGHNA and CDR2 YSLEER. The CDR3 DNA reads TGCGCCAGCAGCCAAGAGGGGGGGGCGGACACTGAAGCTTTCTTT. Its translation is CASSQEGGADTEAFF.

The genes are TRBV2 and TRBJ1-2; D is perhaps TRBD1 (5 bases). With 4 bases removed from V and 6 bases from J, the gap between germline ends came to 18 bases. The germline CDR1 and CDR2 sequences are SNHLY and FYNNEI. The CDR3 is 15 amino acids. The CDR3 sequence is CASSGTPPQVDGYTF. CDR3 nucleotides: TGTGCCAGCAGTGGGACACCCCCCCAGGTTGATGGCTACACCTTC.

This chain joins TRBV27 and TRBJ2-1; maybe TRBD2 (6 bases). Trimming removed 5 bases from V and 10 bases from J, with 18 bases in between. The germline V gene encodes CDR1 MNHEY and CDR2 SMNVEV (reference sequence). This CDR3 has 14 amino acids. In DNA, the CDR3 is TGTGCCAGCAGTCACAAATCGGGACTTCCCGAGCAGTTCTTC. Protein: CASSHKSGLPEQFF.

The chain couples TRBV7-9 to TRBJ1-4, with D possibly matching TRBD1 (6 bases). V lost 8 bases, J lost 4 bases, and 11 bases lay in between. The CDR3 has 13 residues. Looked up from germline, CDR1 is SEHNR and CDR2 is FQNEAQ (reference sequence). The CDR3 nucleotides read TGTGCCAGCTCCAGGGGTGATAATGAAAAACTGTTTTTT. It codes for CASSRGDNEKLFF.

The V gene is TRBV5-8, the J gene TRBJ2-7, with 7 bases lining up with TRBD2. J gave up 4 bases and V 2 bases, and 6 bases lay outside the gene matches. CDR3 size: 14 residues. The germline CDR1 and CDR2 sequences are SGHTS and YDEGEE. CDR3 in amino acids: CASSFATSSYEQYF. Here the CDR3 DNA reads TGTGCCAGCAGCTTCGCGACTAGCAGTTACGAGCAGTACTTC.

V is TRBV6-1 and J is TRBJ2-7; 8 bases match TRBD1. Trimming removed 7 bases from V and 2 bases from J; junction bases left unmatched: 7. Germline lookup yields CDR1 MNHNS and CDR2 SASEGT. The CDR3 has 14 residues. The CDR3 DNA is TGTGCCAGCACCCGGGGACAGGAAGCCTACGAGCAGTACTTC. It codes for CASTRGQEAYEQYF.

The rearrangement joins TRBV7-2 to TRBJ1-6, with 8 bases lining up with TRBD1. This CDR3 region has 15 residues. Trimming took 8 bases from V and 9 from J; bases not matched to a gene: 12. The germline gives CDR1 SGHTA, CDR2 FQGNSA. The CDR3 loop reads CASGMQGAFGSPLHF. The CDR3 DNA reads as TGTGCCAGCGGCATGCAGGGGGCGTTCGGTTCACCCCTCCACTTT.

As regards this clone: The identical CDR3 is also encoded by other nucleotide sequences in the sample. This rearrangement joins TRBV5-4 to TRBJ2-5, with 9 nucleotides matching TRBD2. In germline, CDR1 is SGHNT, CDR2 YYREEE (reference sequence). The J segment lost 1 base and the V segment lost 2 bases, leaving 0 bases of the junction unmatched. The CDR3 runs to 14 residues. The CDR3 sequence: CASSLAGGQETQYF. The CDR3 bases are TGTGCCAGCAGCTTAGCGGGGGGCCAAGAGACCCAGTACTTC.

The chain joins TRBV30 to TRBJ1-5; D is possibly TRBD1 (5 bases). The CDR3 runs to 16 residues. V was shortened by 0 bases and J by 10 bases, with 22 bases between the two germline ends. Per the germline V gene, CDR1 is GTSNPN and CDR2 is SVGIG (reference sequence). CDR3 DNA: TGTGCCTGGAGTGTGAATGGTAGGAGGAGGGGTGACCCCCAGCATTTT. Translating it yields CAWSVNGRRRGDPQHF.

CDR3 protein: CASRSGGDDTGELFF. The DNA of the CDR3 is TGCGCCAGCAGAAGTGGAGGGGACGACACCGGGGAGCTGTTTTTT. The V and J genes are TRBV5-1 and TRBJ2-2, with TRBD2 as a possible D gene (6 bases). In germline, CDR1 is SGHRS, CDR2 YFSETQ. The V end lost 5 bases, the J end lost 3 bases, and 14 bases lay between the germline ends. The CDR3 is 15 amino acids.